This TCR beta chain was observed in a study of T cell responses to AZD1222 COVID-19 vaccine. Produced via immunoSEQ multiplex PCR; TCRdb's table is partial and in-frame only. This sample has roughly 150,000 clones, with approximately 89% found just once. The CDR3 runs 13 residues. Trimming took 5 bases from V and 5 from J, leaving 12 bases between them. The germline CDR1 and CDR2 sequences are SGHTA and FQGNSA. The rearrangement links TRBV7-2 to TRBJ1-2; D remains unclear. This specimen was peripheral blood, taken on day 0 of MenACWY control vaccination. This clonotype originated in an adult in good health. The CDR3 sequence: CASSPSLTYGYTF. CDR3 coding DNA: TGTGCCAGCAGCCCTAGTCTCACGTATGGCTACACCTTC.